This TCR beta chain comes out of a study of T cell responses to AZD1222 COVID-19 vaccine. Study-level background: Pooled samples include second doses given at about 4 or 12 weeks.

General observations from the study: At baseline, just five to seven AZD1222 recipients tested seropositive. There were repertoire samples only from the period after the peak T cell response. Reportedly, nearly half of unique spike TCRs recognized epitopes outside B.1.351/B.1.1.7 mutations.

Sequencing was performed with immunoSEQ multiplex PCR; in TCRdb, only in-frame clones are kept and a portion is missing. This table holds 85,000 to 100,000 clones, more than 90% found once. As regards this clone: Its antigen is still unknown.

This TCR was recovered from an adult in good health. The sequences come from peripheral blood, collected on day 0 of AZD1222 vaccination.

The CDR3 sequence is CASTPRSYNSPLHF. The CDR3, as DNA: TGTGCCAGCACCCCTCGGTCCTATAATTCACCCCTCCACTTT. The V gene is TRBV7-8, the J gene TRBJ1-6; no definite D call. Germline lookup yields CDR1 SGHVS and CDR2 FQNEAQ. V lost 7 bases to trimming and J lost 1 base, with 8 bases between them. CDR3 length equals 14 residues. Combining the CDR3 with reference TRBV7-8 and TRBJ1-6 gives the whole variable domain GAGVSQSPRYKVAKRGQDVALRCDPISGHVSLFWYQQALGQGPEFLTYFQNEAQLDKSGLPSDRFFAERPEGSVSTLKIQRTQQEDSAVYLCASTPRSYNSPLHFGNGTRLTVT.